Detailed here is one TCR beta chain. Its matching antigen is unknown. This was a deep-level run. Produced via immunoSEQ multiplex PCR; TCRdb's table is partial and in-frame only. The table has approximately 2,000,000 clones, about 93% seen once. The CDR3 runs 14 residues. V was shortened by 4 bases and J by 7 bases, with 15 bases between the two germline ends. Germline lookup yields CDR1 MNHEY and CDR2 SMNVEV (reference sequence). This sample is drawn from a study of shared clonotypes between healthy human individuals. Study-level points and caveats: The study's rarefaction showed incomplete sorted-subset sequencing despite large depth. Relative to their counterparts shared across all four donors, non-shared clonotypes exhibited diminished generation probabilities.

Positive CCR7 selection of CD45RO-negative cells yielded the naive CD8 cells, and terminally differentiated effector memory CD45RA+ cells were excluded. V is TRBV27 and J is TRBJ2-3; maybe TRBD2 (5 bases). The sequencing sample was made of naive CD8+ T cells from PBMCs. The clonotype was recovered from a man younger than 35 in good health. Some clones in this sample may be carry-over from other donors' samples. In DNA, the CDR3 is TGTGCCAGCAGTTACCGAGGCCCGGGGAATACGCAGTATTTT. This sequence encodes CASSYRGPGNTQYF.